This entry concerns a single T cell receptor (beta chain). The entry originates in a study of STAT5B mutations in CD4+ large granular lymphocyte leukemia. Study context: Among healthy controls, a particular HLA allele went with more CDR3 'QG' motifs.

V shed 2 bases, J shed 11 bases, and the junction held 8 bases outside the gene matches. The CDR3 sequence is 13 residues long. CDR1 and CDR2 from the germline V gene are MGHRA and YSYEKL. The assay was run at survey level. Clones were sequenced by immunoSEQ multiplex PCR, and TCRdb holds only the in-frame ones, with some missing. The data hold 32,000 or so clones, with around nine tenths observed a single time. The V and J genes are TRBV4-1 and TRBJ2-5; 7 positions match TRBD1. The sample comprised CD4+ T cells from blood buffy coats. This TCR came from a human donor in good health. The CDR3 nucleotides read TGCGCCAGCAGCCAACGACAGGGAAGGGAGCAGTACTTC. Translated: CASSQRQGREQYF.